Each of the 2 T cell receptor beta chains below was sequenced from the same sample in a study of T cells in Graves' hyperthyroidism and ophthalmopathy. Amplification of TCR beta CDR3 regions used RNA as the template. HTBI primers were used for first-round RT-PCR of the TCR CDR3. TCRdb independently ran MiXCR on the multiplex PCR reads; one entry per CDR3 protein. This sample has around 700,000 distinct CDR3 sequences, with just over 35% found just once. Sequencing was performed on blood. All receptors come from a woman aged 40-49 years with Graves' hyperthyroidism.

This chain joins TRBV7-2 and TRBJ1-2; D is uncertain. The CDR3 has 14 residues. V was shortened by 6 bases and J by 4 bases, with 15 bases between the two germline ends. The germline V gene has CDR1 SGHTA and CDR2 FQGNSA. CDR3 in DNA: TGTGCCAGCAGTCTACCCACCGCTCTCTATGGCTACACCTTC. It yields the protein CASSLPTALYGYTF.

The rearrangement joins TRBV7-2 to TRBJ1-5, with D possibly matching TRBD1 (5 bases). There are 17 residues in the CDR3. The germline CDR1 and CDR2 sequences are SGHTA and FQGNSA. V lost 5 bases and J lost 5, with 22 bases in between. CDR3: CASSPYWGRSGDQPQHF. The CDR3 nucleotides are TGTGCCAGCAGCCCATATTGGGGACGCTCGGGCGATCAGCCCCAGCATTTT.